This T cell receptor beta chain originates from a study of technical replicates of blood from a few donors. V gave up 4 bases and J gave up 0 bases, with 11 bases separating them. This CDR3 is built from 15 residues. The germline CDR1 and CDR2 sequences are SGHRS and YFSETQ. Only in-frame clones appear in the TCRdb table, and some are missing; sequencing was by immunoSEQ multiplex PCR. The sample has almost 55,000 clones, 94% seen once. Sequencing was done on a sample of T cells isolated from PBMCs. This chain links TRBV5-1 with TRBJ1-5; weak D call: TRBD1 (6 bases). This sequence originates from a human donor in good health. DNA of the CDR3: TGCGCCAGCAGCCTAGGGGGTTATAGCAATCAGCCCCAGCATTTT. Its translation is CASSLGGYSNQPQHF.